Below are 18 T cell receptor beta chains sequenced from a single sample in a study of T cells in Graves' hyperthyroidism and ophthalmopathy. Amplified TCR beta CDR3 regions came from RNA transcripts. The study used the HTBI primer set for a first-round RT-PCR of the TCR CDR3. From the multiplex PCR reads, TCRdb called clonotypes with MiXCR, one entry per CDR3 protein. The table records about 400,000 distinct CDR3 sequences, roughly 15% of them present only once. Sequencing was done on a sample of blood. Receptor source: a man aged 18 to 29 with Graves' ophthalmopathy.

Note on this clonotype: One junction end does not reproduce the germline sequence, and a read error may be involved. CDR3 nucleotide sequence: TGCGCCGGCAGCAGGGACGGGTACTCTGGAAACACCATATATTTT. This gives the protein CAGSRDGYSGNTIYF. V is TRBV5-1 and J is TRBJ1-3; tentatively, D is TRBD1 (5 bases). The CDR3 is 15 residues long. Germline lookup yields CDR1 SGHRS and CDR2 YFSETQ.

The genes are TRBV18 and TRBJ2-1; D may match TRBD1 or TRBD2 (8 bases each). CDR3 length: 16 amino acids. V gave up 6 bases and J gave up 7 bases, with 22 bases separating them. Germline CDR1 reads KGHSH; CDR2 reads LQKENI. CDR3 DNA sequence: TGTGCCAGCTCCCCCCAGGGGGCGGGAGGTTTTAATGAGCAGTTCTTC. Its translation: CASSPQGAGGFNEQFF. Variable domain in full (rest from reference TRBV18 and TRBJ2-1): NAGVMQNPRHLVRRRGQEARLRCSPMKGHSHVYWYRQLPEEGLKFMVYLQKENIIDESGMPKERFSAEFPKEGPSILRIQQVVRGDSAAYFCASSPQGAGGFNEQFFGPGTRLTVL.

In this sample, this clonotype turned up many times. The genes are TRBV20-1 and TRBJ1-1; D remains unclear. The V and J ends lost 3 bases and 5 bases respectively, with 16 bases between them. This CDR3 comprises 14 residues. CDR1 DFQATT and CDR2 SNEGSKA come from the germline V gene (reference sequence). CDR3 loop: CSASNYTEKTEAFF. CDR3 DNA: TGCAGTGCTAGTAACTACACAGAGAAGACTGAAGCTTTCTTT.

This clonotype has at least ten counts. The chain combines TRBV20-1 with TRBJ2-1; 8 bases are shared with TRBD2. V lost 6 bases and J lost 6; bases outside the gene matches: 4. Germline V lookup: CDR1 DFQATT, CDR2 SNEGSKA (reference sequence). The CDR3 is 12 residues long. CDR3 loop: CSAPGLVNEQFF. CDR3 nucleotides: TGCAGTGCCCCGGGACTAGTCAATGAGCAGTTCTTC.

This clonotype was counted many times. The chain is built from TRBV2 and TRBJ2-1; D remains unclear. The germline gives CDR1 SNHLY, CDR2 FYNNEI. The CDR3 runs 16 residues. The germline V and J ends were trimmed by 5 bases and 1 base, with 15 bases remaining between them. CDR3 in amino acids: CASSSVGGRSYNEQFF. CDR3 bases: TGTGCCAGCAGTTCGGTGGGCGGTCGGTCCTACAATGAGCAGTTCTTC.

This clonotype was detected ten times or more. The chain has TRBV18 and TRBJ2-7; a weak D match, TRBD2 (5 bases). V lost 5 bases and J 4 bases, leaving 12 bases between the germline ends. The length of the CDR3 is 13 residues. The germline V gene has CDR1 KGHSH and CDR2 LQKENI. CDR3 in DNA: TGTGCCAGCTCAGCCCCCGCGGGTTACGAGCAGTACTTC. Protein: CASSAPAGYEQYF.

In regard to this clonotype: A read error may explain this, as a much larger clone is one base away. The CDR3 here is CSVGGQGITEAFF. The CDR3 nucleotides are TGCAGCGTCGGGGGACAGGGGATCACTGAAGCTTTCTTT. The chain has TRBV29-1 and TRBJ1-1, with 10 bases lining up with TRBD1. The CDR3 consists of 13 residues. V lost 6 bases and J lost 4; bases outside the gene matches: 5. Germline assignment: CDR1 SQVTM and CDR2 ANQGSEA.

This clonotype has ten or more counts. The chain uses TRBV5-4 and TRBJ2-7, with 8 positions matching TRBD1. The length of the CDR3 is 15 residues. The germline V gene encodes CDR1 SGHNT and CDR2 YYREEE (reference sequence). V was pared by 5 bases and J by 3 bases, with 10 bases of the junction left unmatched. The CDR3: CASSPLGTGNYEQYF. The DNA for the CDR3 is TGTGCCAGCAGTCCCCTCGGGACAGGTAACTACGAGCAGTACTTC.

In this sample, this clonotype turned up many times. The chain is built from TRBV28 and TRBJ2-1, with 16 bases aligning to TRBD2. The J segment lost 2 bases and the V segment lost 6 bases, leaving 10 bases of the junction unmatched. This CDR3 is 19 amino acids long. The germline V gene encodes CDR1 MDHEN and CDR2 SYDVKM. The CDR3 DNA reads TGTGCCAGCAGCCACACGTCCGGGACTAGCGGGAGGGCCTACAATGAGCAGTTCTTC. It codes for CASSHTSGTSGRAYNEQFF.

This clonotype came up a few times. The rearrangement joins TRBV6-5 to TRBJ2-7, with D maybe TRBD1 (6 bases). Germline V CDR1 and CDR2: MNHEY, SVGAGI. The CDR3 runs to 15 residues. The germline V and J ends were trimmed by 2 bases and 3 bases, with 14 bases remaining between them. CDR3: CASSYTPGHFYEQYF. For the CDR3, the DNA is TGTGCCAGCAGTTACACTCCGGGACATTTCTACGAGCAGTACTTC.

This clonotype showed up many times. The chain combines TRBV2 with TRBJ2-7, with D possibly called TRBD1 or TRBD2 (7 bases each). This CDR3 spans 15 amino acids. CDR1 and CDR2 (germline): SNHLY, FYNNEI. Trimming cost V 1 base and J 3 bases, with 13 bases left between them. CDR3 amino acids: CASSEGGGTVYEQYF. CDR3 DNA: TGTGCCAGCAGTGAAGGGGGAGGGACAGTCTACGAGCAGTACTTC.

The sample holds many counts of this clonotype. The CDR3 here is CASSGGTGVWEQFF. As DNA, the CDR3 is TGTGCCAGCAGTGGGGGGACAGGAGTATGGGAGCAGTTCTTC. The chain carries TRBV2 and TRBJ2-1, with 8 bases lining up with TRBD1. The V gene end was trimmed by 4 bases and the J gene end by 10 bases; junction bases not matched to a gene: 9. Germline lookup yields CDR1 SNHLY and CDR2 FYNNEI. CDR3 length: 14 residues.

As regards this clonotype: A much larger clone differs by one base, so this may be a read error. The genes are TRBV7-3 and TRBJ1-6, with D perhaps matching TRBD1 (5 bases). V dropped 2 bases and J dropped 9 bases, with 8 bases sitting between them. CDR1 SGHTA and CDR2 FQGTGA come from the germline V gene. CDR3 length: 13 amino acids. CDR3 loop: CASSLQGGSPLHF. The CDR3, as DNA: TGTGCCAGCAGCTTACAGGGTGGTTCACCCCTCCACTTT.

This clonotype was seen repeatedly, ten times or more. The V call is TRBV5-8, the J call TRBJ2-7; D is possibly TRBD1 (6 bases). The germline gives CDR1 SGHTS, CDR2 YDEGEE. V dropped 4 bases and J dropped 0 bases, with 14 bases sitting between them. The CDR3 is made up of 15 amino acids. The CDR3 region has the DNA TGTGCCAGCAGCCACCGGGACACTCCCTCCTACGAGCAGTACTTC. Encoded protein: CASSHRDTPSYEQYF.

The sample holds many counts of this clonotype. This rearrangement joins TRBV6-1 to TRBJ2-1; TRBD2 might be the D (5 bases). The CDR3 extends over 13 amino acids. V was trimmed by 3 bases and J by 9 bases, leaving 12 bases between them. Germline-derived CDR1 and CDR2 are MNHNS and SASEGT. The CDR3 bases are TGTGCCAGCAGTGATTCCCCTCGGGGTGAGCAGTTCTTC. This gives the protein CASSDSPRGEQFF.

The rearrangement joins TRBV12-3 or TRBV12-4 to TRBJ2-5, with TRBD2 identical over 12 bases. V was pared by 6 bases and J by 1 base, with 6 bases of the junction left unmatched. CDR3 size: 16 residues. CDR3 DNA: TGTGCCAGCAGCGTTCTAGCGGGGGGGCCCCAAGAGACCCAGTACTTC. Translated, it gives CASSVLAGGPQETQYF.

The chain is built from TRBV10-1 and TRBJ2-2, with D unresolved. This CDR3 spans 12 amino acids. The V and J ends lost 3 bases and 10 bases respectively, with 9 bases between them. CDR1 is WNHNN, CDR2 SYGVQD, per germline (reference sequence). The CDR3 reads CASSDPDEELFF. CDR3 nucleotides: TGCGCCAGCAGTGACCCAGACGAGGAGCTGTTTTTT.

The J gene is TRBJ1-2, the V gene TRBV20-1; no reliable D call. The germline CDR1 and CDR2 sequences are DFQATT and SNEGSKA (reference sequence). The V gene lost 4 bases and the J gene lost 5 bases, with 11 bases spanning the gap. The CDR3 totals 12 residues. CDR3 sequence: CSATLDAYGYTF. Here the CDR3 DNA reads TGCAGTGCTACTCTGGACGCTTATGGCTACACCTTC.